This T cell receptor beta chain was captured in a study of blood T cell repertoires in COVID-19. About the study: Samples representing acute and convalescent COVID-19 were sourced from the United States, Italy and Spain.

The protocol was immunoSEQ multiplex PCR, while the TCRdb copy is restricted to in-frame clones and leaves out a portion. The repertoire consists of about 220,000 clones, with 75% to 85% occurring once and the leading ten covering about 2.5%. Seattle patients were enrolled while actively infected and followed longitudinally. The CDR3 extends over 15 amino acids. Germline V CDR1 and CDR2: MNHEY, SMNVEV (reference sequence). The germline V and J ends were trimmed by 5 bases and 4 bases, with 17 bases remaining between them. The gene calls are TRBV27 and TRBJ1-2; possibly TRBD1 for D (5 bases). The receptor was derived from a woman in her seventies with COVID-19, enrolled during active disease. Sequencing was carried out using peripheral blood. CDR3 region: CASSPTPRRGYGYTF. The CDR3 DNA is TGTGCCAGCAGTCCAACCCCCCGGAGGGGCTATGGCTACACCTTC.